Listed here is a single T cell receptor beta chain. The data derive from a study of blood T cell repertoires in COVID-19. Study background: Whether acute or convalescent, the COVID-19 samples came from the United States, Italy and Spain.

Patients from Seattle were sampled longitudinally, starting during active infection. The germline V and J ends were trimmed by 1 base and 2 bases, with 13 bases remaining between them. The CDR3 has 16 amino acids. CDR1 and CDR2 (germline): MNHNS, SASEGT. The authors' processing: Amplification from reference gene primers served as the basis for estimated nucleated cell counts. Clones were sequenced by immunoSEQ multiplex PCR, and TCRdb holds only the in-frame ones, with some missing. That table gives V, J and clone size, and the DNA gave D and trimming. The data show some 100,000 clones, roughly 88% seen once.

The specimen was peripheral blood. This chain connects TRBV6-1 to TRBJ2-3; D call uncertain. This sequence originates from a man aged 50 to 60 with COVID-19, enrolled during active disease. The CDR3 DNA follows: TGTGCCAGCAGTGAAGGGGCGTTTGGTTTCACAGATACGCAGTATTTT. Protein product: CASSEGAFGFTDTQYF.